Each of the 25 T cell receptor beta chains below was sequenced from the same sample in a study of molecular identifiers for immune sequencing clone quantification. TCRdb reanalysed the PCR reads using MiXCR and keeps one entry per CDR3 protein. The sample includes some 680,000 distinct CDR3 sequences, 25% seen only once; the top ten take around 0.78%. The sample was naive CD8+ T cells from blood, with Jurkat cell RNA spiked in. Documented subset: FACS-sorted CD8+CD4-CCR7+CD45RA+ naive T cells. Receptors were obtained from a human donor in good health. Some libraries in this study had Jurkat cell RNA spiked in.

V is TRBV7-6 and J is TRBJ1-6, with D tentatively TRBD1 (5 bases). This CDR3 is built from 15 residues. V lost 4 bases, J lost 0 bases, and 7 bases lay in between. Germline CDR1 reads SGHVS; CDR2 reads FNYEAQ. The CDR3 DNA is TGTGCCAGCAGCTACGACAGCTCCTATAATTCACCCCTCCACTTT. Translation: CASSYDSSYNSPLHF.

The CDR3 sequence: CASSPALQGSSYEQYF. The CDR3 DNA reads TGTGCCAGCAGCCCAGCCCTACAGGGAAGCTCCTACGAGCAGTACTTC. The chain recombines TRBV6-5 with TRBJ2-7; D possibly corresponds to TRBD1 (6 bases). Trimming took off 6 bases at V and 0 bases at J, with 18 bases between the two ends. CDR1 and CDR2 (germline): MNHEY, SVGAGI. The CDR3 is made up of 16 amino acids.

This clonotype was detected a few times. The CDR3 here is CAWAPGVDYGYTF. The CDR3, as DNA: TGTGCCTGGGCACCAGGCGTAGACTATGGCTACACCTTC. The rearrangement links TRBV30 to TRBJ1-2; unclear D gene. From germline, CDR1 is GTSNPN and CDR2 SVGIG (reference sequence). CDR3 length: 13 residues. V shed 5 bases and J shed 3 bases, with 13 bases lying between them.

V gene TRBV7-2 combines with J gene TRBJ2-1; no clear D gene. Trimming left V 1 base short and J 2 bases short, with 9 bases between. This CDR3 is 15 amino acids long. CDR1 and CDR2 from the germline V gene are SGHTA and FQGNSA. The CDR3 DNA reads as TGTGCCAGCAGCTTAGGGCCGAACGCCTACAATGAGCAGTTCTTC. Amino acids: CASSLGPNAYNEQFF.

In its sample, this clonotype was seen many times. The chain employs TRBV7-2 and TRBJ1-1; 7 bases match TRBD1. The CDR3 contains 13 residues. V was clipped by 1 base and J by 6 bases; unmatched bases: 2. Germline V lookup: CDR1 SGHTA, CDR2 FQGNSA. CDR3 in DNA: TGTGCCAGCAGCTTAGGGACAGGAGCTGAAGCTTTCTTT. Its translation: CASSLGTGAEAFF.

On this clonotype itself: Compared with germline, one end of the junction differs, possibly owing to a read error. The chain employs TRBV28 and TRBJ2-7, with D tentatively TRBD1 (6 bases). The length of the CDR3 is 14 residues. Germline CDR1 is MDHEN and CDR2 is SYDVKM. CDR3 region: CASSSTKTGHEQYF. The CDR3 DNA sequence: TGCGCCAGCAGTTCAACCAAGACAGGCCATGAGCAGTACTTC. The variable domain in full, completed from reference TRBV28 and TRBJ2-7, reads DVKVTQSSRYLVKRTGEKVFLECVQDMDHENMFWYRQDPGLGLRLIYFSYDVKMKEKGDIPEGYSVSREKKERFSLILESASTNQTSMYLCASSSTKTGHEQYFGPGTRLTVT.

This clonotype was recorded at least ten times. The J gene is TRBJ1-1, the V gene TRBV5-1; perhaps TRBD1 as D (5 bases). Germline assignment: CDR1 SGHRS and CDR2 YFSETQ. CDR3 length: 13 residues. Trimming removed 5 bases at V and 2 bases at J, with 10 bases between. Here the CDR3 DNA reads TGCGCCAGCAGTGGGGACTTTAACACTGAAGCTTTCTTT. Translation gives CASSGDFNTEAFF.

This clonotype occurred a few times. This CDR3 reads CASSIRTISYEQYF. CDR3 nucleotides: TGTGCCAGCAGTATCCGGACAATCTCCTACGAGCAGTACTTC. V gene TRBV28 combines with J gene TRBJ2-7; maybe TRBD1 (5 bases). The CDR3 length is 14 residues. V lost 5 bases and J lost 0, with 11 bases in between. Germline CDR1 reads MDHEN; CDR2 reads SYDVKM.

The sample holds a few counts of this clonotype. This chain connects TRBV19 to TRBJ1-5; possible D gene TRBD1, 5 bases. The CDR3 contains 14 residues. V was shortened by 5 bases and J by 6 bases, with 14 bases between the two germline ends. Germline loops: CDR1 LNHDA, CDR2 SQIVND (reference sequence). The CDR3 region is CASSSVGVGQPQHF. CDR3 sequence (DNA): TGTGCCAGTAGTTCGGTGGGGGTGGGTCAGCCCCAGCATTTT.

This clonotype was observed a handful of times. The chain employs TRBV7-9 and TRBJ1-2; D is undetermined. Trimming took off 1 base at V and 4 bases at J, with 10 bases between the two ends. CDR3 length equals 14 residues. The V gene's germline CDR1 is SEHNR and CDR2 FQNEAQ (reference sequence). The CDR3 DNA reads TGTGCCAGCAGCTTAGTCGCCGATTTCTATGGCTACACCTTC. The encoded protein is CASSLVADFYGYTF. The full variable domain, completed using reference TRBV7-9 and TRBJ1-2, is DTGVSQNPRHKITKRGQNVTFRCDPISEHNRLYWYRQTLGQGPEFLTYFQNEAQLEKSRLLSDRFSAERPKGSFSTLEIQRTEQGDSAMYLCASSLVADFYGYTFGSGTRLTVV.

This sequence joins TRBV4-3 and TRBJ1-3; D uncertain. V shed 1 base and J shed 0 bases, with 10 bases lying between them. Per the germline V gene, CDR1 is LGHNA and CDR2 is YSLEER. The CDR3 contains 16 residues. This CDR3 is CASSQVRRNSGNTIYF. The CDR3 DNA reads TGCGCCAGCAGCCAAGTTCGGAGGAACTCTGGAAACACCATATATTTT.

For this clonotype: Being one base from a much bigger clone, this may be a read error. The gene calls are TRBV5-1 and TRBJ1-1, with a possible D match to TRBD1 (5 bases). Between the trimmed V and J ends, which lost 3 bases and 4 bases, there was a span of 13 bases. CDR1 is SGHRS and CDR2 is YFSETQ in the germline V gene. The CDR3 consists of 14 residues. DNA of the CDR3: TGCGCCAGCAGCTGGAACACAGGTAGCACTGAAGCTTTCTTT. This sequence encodes CASSWNTGSTEAFF.

On this clonotype: Since a much larger clone is just one base distant, this may be a read error. V usage is TRBV12-3 or TRBV12-4 and J usage is TRBJ1-1; 10 nucleotides line up with TRBD1. CDR3 size: 18 residues. CDR3 bases: TGTGCCAGCAGTCGAGCCGGGACAGGGGACTCGATGAACACTGAAGCTATCTTT. This sequence encodes CASSRAGTGDSMNTEAIF.

There are many counts of this clonotype. This chain uses TRBV6-5 with TRBJ1-4; D ambiguous. V was clipped by 3 bases and J by 8 bases, with 10 bases between them. The CDR3 spans 13 residues. Per germline, CDR1 MNHEY and CDR2 SVGAGI. The CDR3: CASSYLEGEKLFF. The CDR3 DNA is TGTGCCAGCAGTTATCTCGAAGGGGAAAAACTGTTTTTT.

Of note for this clonotype: This may stem from a read error, because a much larger clone lies one nucleotide away. J is TRBJ2-3 and V is TRBV4-1; TRBD2 aligns across 11 bases. From germline, CDR1 is MGHRA and CDR2 YSYEKL. This CDR3 is built from 17 residues. The CDR3 sequence is CASRQVPASGGRDTQYF. CDR3 nucleotide sequence: TGCGCCAGCAGACAAGTTCCGGCTAGCGGGGGGAGAGATACGCAGTATTTT.

This clonotype showed up many times. The chain combines TRBV24-1 with TRBJ2-2, with TRBD2 matching 10 bases. This CDR3 is 16 amino acids long. V was pared by 3 bases and J by 0 bases, with 0 bases of the junction left unmatched. The germline gives CDR1 KGHDR, CDR2 SFDVKD. CDR3 in DNA: TGTGCCACCAGTGATCTAGCGGGGGCGAACACCGGGGAGCTGTTTTTT. It encodes CATSDLAGANTGELFF.

J is TRBJ1-2 and V is TRBV12-3 or TRBV12-4; D unclear. Trimming stripped 3 bases from V and 8 bases from J, with 22 bases between. CDR3 length: 16 residues. In DNA, the CDR3 is TGTGCCAGCAGTTTGACCGCAGGCCGGGAGCTGGGCGGCTACACCTTC. Translating gives CASSLTAGRELGGYTF.

In regard to this clonotype: One end of the junction does not line up with germline, which may come from a read error. V is TRBV7-9 and J is TRBJ2-7, with D maybe TRBD2 (5 bases). The CDR3 is 16 residues long. CDR1 and CDR2 from the germline V gene are SEHNR and FQNEAQ (reference sequence). The chain's CDR3 is CASSAEVGLTLFELYF. CDR3 coding DNA: TGTGCCAGCAGCGCGGAGGTTGGGCTGACCCTATTCGAGCTGTACTTC.

This clonotype came up a few times. As the CDR3 is not closed by the conserved phenylalanine or tryptophan, this likely results from a read error. The rearrangement uses TRBV27 and TRBJ2-7, with 7 bases aligning to TRBD1. CDR3 size: 12 residues. Germline loops: CDR1 MNHEY, CDR2 SMNVEV (reference sequence). Trimming removed 4 bases from V and 6 bases from J; junction bases left unmatched: 3. The CDR3, as DNA: TGTGCCAGCAGTTATACAGGGGTCGAGCAGTACTCC. Residues: CASSYTGVEQYS.

This clonotype appeared many times. The genes are TRBV30 and TRBJ2-5; D is undetermined. V shed 5 bases and J shed 1 base, with 8 bases lying between them. The length of the CDR3 is 12 residues. Per germline, CDR1 GTSNPN and CDR2 SVGIG (reference sequence). The DNA for the CDR3 is TGTGCCTGGGAAGGGCGCCAAGAGACCCAGTACTTC. This translates into CAWEGRQETQYF.

This chain connects TRBV7-9 to TRBJ2-7; tentative D call: TRBD1 (5 bases). Trimming shortened V by 5 bases and J by 5 bases, and 19 bases separated the two germline ends. The CDR3 is 15 residues long. Germline V gene lookup returns CDR1 SEHNR and CDR2 FQNEAQ (reference sequence). CDR3 DNA: TGTGCCAGCAGCCCCGTATATGGGGCAAGCGACGAGCAGTACTTC. Protein sequence: CASSPVYGASDEQYF.

This clonotype was seen a handful of times. This rearrangement joins TRBV25-1 to TRBJ2-5; possibly TRBD2 for D (5 bases). The CDR3 loop spans 12 amino acids. The germline V gene has CDR1 MGHDK and CDR2 SYGVNS. V was pared by 4 bases and J by 9 bases, with 12 bases between. CDR3: CASSGGLEAQYF. In DNA form, the CDR3 reads TGTGCCAGCAGTGGGGGTTTGGAGGCCCAGTACTTC.

This clonotype has at least ten counts. The chain employs TRBV4-3 and TRBJ2-7; D remains ambiguous. The length of the CDR3 is 15 residues. V was shortened by 0 bases and J by 2 bases, with 11 bases between the two germline ends. Germline CDR1 LGHNA, CDR2 YSLEER. The CDR3 DNA sequence: TGCGCCAGCAGCCAAGATCGAGGCAGAGCCTACGAGCAGTACTTC. Encoded protein: CASSQDRGRAYEQYF.

This clonotype was counted between two and nine times. The chain couples TRBV15 to TRBJ1-2; unclear D gene. The CDR3 is 18 amino acids. Germline lookup yields CDR1 LNHNV and CDR2 YYDKDF (reference sequence). V was trimmed by 0 bases and J by 0 bases, leaving 17 bases between them. CDR3 amino acids: CATSRDLGRPETNYGYTF. CDR3 nucleotides: TGTGCCACCAGCAGAGATCTTGGAAGGCCAGAGACTAACTATGGCTACACCTTC.

Ten or more counts support this clonotype. The chain recombines TRBV29-1 with TRBJ2-3; D remains unclear. Germline V lookup: CDR1 SQVTM, CDR2 ANQGSEA. The V end lost 6 bases, the J end lost 2 bases, and 12 bases lay between the germline ends. The CDR3 runs 13 residues. For the CDR3, the DNA is TGCAGCGTGTTAGGAGAAACCACAGATACGCAGTATTTT. Protein sequence: CSVLGETTDTQYF.